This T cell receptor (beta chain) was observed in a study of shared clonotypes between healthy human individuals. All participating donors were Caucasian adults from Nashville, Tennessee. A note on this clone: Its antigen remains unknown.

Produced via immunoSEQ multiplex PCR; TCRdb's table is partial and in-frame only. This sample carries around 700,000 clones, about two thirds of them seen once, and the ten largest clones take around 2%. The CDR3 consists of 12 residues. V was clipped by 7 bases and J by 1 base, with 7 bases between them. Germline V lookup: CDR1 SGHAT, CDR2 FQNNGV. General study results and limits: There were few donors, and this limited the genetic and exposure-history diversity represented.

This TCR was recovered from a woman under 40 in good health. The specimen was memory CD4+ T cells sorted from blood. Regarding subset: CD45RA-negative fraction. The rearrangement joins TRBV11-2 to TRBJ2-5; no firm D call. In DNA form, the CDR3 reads TGTGCCAGCACTCAGAGCCAAGAGACCCAGTACTTC. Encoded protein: CASTQSQETQYF.